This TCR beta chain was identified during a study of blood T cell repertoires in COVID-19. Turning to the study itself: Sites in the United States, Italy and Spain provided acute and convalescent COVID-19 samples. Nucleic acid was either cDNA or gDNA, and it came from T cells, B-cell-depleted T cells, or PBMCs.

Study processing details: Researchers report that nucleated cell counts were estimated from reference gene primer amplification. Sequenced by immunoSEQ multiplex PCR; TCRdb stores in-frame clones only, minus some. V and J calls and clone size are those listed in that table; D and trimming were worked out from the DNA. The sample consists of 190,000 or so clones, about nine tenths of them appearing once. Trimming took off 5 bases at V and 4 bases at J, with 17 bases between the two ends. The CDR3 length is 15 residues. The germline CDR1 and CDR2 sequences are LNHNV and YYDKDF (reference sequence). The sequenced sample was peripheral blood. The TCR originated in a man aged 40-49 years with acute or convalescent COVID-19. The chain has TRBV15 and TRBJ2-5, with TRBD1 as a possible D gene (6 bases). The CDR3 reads CATSPFATGRETQYF. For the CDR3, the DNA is TGTGCCACCAGCCCCTTCGCGACAGGCCGAGAGACCCAGTACTTC. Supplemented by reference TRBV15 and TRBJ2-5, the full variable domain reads DAMVIQNPRYQVTQFGKPVTLSCSQTLNHNVMYWYQQKSSQAPKLLFHYYDKDFNNEADTPDNFQSRRPNTSFCFLDIRSPGLGDTAMYLCATSPFATGRETQYFGPGTRLLVL.